A selection of T cell receptor beta chains follows, all from one sample in a study of T cell responses to AZD1222 COVID-19 vaccine. Profiled with immunoSEQ multiplex PCR; TCRdb holds only in-frame clones, not every one. The sample includes tens of thousands of clones, around three quarters of them seen just once. Material: peripheral blood, obtained on day 0 of AZD1222 vaccination. The receptor source for this set is an adult in good health. Both conserved end residues are part of each CDR3. D genes are given only for firm matches. Clone size is shown for a subset of rows, as once, few, many or a class of expanded clone.

NA,15,TRBD2,TRBV5-1,TRBJ2-1,TGCGCCAGCAGCTTGGCAAGCGGGGGATTGGATGAGCAGTTCTTC,CASSLASGGLDEQFF
NA,15,NA,TRBV5-8,TRBJ2-6,TGTGCCATCAGTTACTCGAGCTCTGGGGCCAACGTCCTGACTTTC,CAISYSSSGANVLTF
few,13,NA,TRBV5-4,TRBJ1-2,TGTGCCAGCAGCCCCCTCCCGCTGGGAGGCTACACCTTC,CASSPLPLGGYTF
NA,15,NA,TRBV7-6,TRBJ1-3,TGTGCCAGCAGCCCGGGACAAGCCTCTGGAAACACCATATATTTT,CASSPGQASGNTIYF
NA,13,NA,TRBV12-3/TRBV12-4,TRBJ2-7,TGTGCCAGCAGTTTGGGCAGAGCCTACGAGCAGTACTTC,CASSLGRAYEQYF
NA,14,NA,TRBV30,TRBJ1-3,TGTGCCTGGAGTGTAGGGCAGGGGCAGTCCACCATATATTTT,CAWSVGQGQSTIYF
NA,14,NA,TRBV3-1/TRBV3-2,TRBJ2-5,TGTGCCAGCAGCCGGGGTGCTAGCTCTGAGACCCAGTACTTC,CASSRGASSETQYF
NA,16,TRBD1,TRBV28,TRBJ2-5,TGTGCCAGCAGTCCAAGACAGGGGTGGAAAATAGAGACCCAGTACTTC,CASSPRQGWKIETQYF
NA,15,NA,TRBV7-9,TRBJ2-7,TGTGCCAGCAGCTTTTTAGGACAGAGAGCGCACGAGCAGTACTTC,CASSFLGQRAHEQYF
NA,13,NA,TRBV19,TRBJ1-4,TGTGCCAGTAGTATTTTCGCAAATGAAAAACTGTTTTTT,CASSIFANEKLFF
NA,14,TRBD1,TRBV6-5,TRBJ1-2,TGTGCCAGCAGTTACAGCAGGGGGCCTGGTGGCTACACCTTC,CASSYSRGPGGYTF
NA,14,NA,TRBV6-5,TRBJ2-7,TGTGCCAGCAGTAAACAGGAGTCGGGCTACGAGCAGTACTTC,CASSKQESGYEQYF
NA,13,NA,TRBV28,TRBJ2-5,TGTGCCAGCAGACTACAGGGCCGAGAGACCCAGTACTTC,CASRLQGRETQYF
NA,14,NA,TRBV6-5,TRBJ2-1,TGTGCCAGCAGCTTTACGGGACACCGGGATGAGCAGTTCTTC,CASSFTGHRDEQFF
NA,18,TRBD2,TRBV6-4,TRBJ2-1,TGTGCCAGCAGGCACCTACCTAGCGGGGGGCCGACCTACAATGAGCAGTTCTTC,CASRHLPSGGPTYNEQFF
NA,13,NA,TRBV29-1,TRBJ2-5,TGCAGCGTTGAAGATGGAGGAATGGAAACCCAGTACTTC,CSVEDGGMETQYF
NA,16,TRBD1,TRBV5-6,TRBJ1-1,TGTGCCAGCAGCTTGAACTGGTGGACAGGGGGCACTGAAGCTTTCTTT,CASSLNWWTGGTEAFF
NA,16,NA,TRBV27,TRBJ1-6,TGTGCCAGCAGGCGGGACTTCAGGTGGGATAATTCACCCCTCCACTTT,CASRRDFRWDNSPLHF
NA,14,NA,TRBV28,TRBJ2-4,TGTGCCAGCAGTTTCTCCGGACCTAGTAACATTCAGTACTTC,CASSFSGPSNIQYF
NA,14,NA,TRBV11-2,TRBJ1-5,TGTGCCAGCAGCTTAGAACCATGGGATCAGCCCCAGCATTTT,CASSLEPWDQPQHF
few,11,NA,TRBV12-5,TRBJ2-5,TGTGCTAGTGGTGTCCAACGGACCCAGTACTTC,CASGVQRTQYF
NA,15,TRBD1,TRBV7-2,TRBJ1-4,TGTGCCAGCAGCTTAATGAGGGGGCAAATCGAAAAACTGTTTTTT,CASSLMRGQIEKLFF
NA,13,NA,TRBV5-1,TRBJ1-3,TGCGCCAGCAGCTTCGAGGGCGGAAACACCATATATTTT,CASSFEGGNTIYF
NA,17,NA,TRBV28,TRBJ1-5,TGTGCCAGCAGTATGTACAGTCTCGGGGGGGGCAATCAGCCCCAGCATTTT,CASSMYSLGGGNQPQHF
NA,15,TRBD1,TRBV6-5,TRBJ1-1,TGTGCCAGCACCCCAACCGGGACAGCCGCTTCTGAAGCTTTCTTT,CASTPTGTAASEAFF
NA,14,NA,TRBV4-1,TRBJ2-7,TGCGCCAGCACCTCCCCGACAGGGAGGAACGAGCAGTACTTC,CASTSPTGRNEQYF
NA,13,NA,TRBV6-5,TRBJ2-5,TGTGCCAGCGGGGTAGTGAGGGGTGAGACCCAGTACTTC,CASGVVRGETQYF
NA,16,TRBD2,TRBV6-2/TRBV6-3,TRBJ2-3,TGTGCCAGCAGTCACGGGGATGGACTAGCGACAGATACGCAGTATTTT,CASSHGDGLATDTQYF
NA,16,NA,TRBV3-1/TRBV3-2,TRBJ1-3,TGTGCCAGCAGCCAGGGGTCAGTACAAGCCGGAAACACCATATATTTT,CASSQGSVQAGNTIYF
NA,15,NA,TRBV18,TRBJ2-1,TGTGCCAGCTCACCACGGCGGAGCTCCTACAATGAGCAGTTCTTC,CASSPRRSSYNEQFF
NA,11,TRBD2,TRBV30,TRBJ2-1,TGTGCCTGGGGACTAGCGAATGAGCAGTTCTTC,CAWGLANEQFF
NA,14,TRBD1,TRBV28,TRBJ2-1,TGTGCCACCGACGAGACAGGGAAGTACAATGAGCAGTTCTTC,CATDETGKYNEQFF
NA,13,NA,TRBV2,TRBJ2-2,TGTGCCAGCAAGCAGGACAACACCGGGGAGCTGTTTTTT,CASKQDNTGELFF
NA,13,NA,TRBV28,TRBJ1-5,TGTGCCAGCAGCTTTGAGCCGCCTGGTCCCCAGCATTTT,CASSFEPPGPQHF
NA,12,NA,TRBV12-3/TRBV12-4,TRBJ2-1,TGTGCCAGCAGTCCAGAGTACAATGAGCAGTTCTTC,CASSPEYNEQFF
NA,14,TRBD1,TRBV5-1,TRBJ2-1,TGCGCCAGCAGCTTTTACAGGGGGCAGAATGAGCAGTTCTTC,CASSFYRGQNEQFF
NA,15,NA,TRBV30,TRBJ1-6,TGTGCCTGGAGTGACCAGGGAACCTATAATTCACCCCTCCACTTT,CAWSDQGTYNSPLHF
NA,16,TRBD1,TRBV7-9,TRBJ2-5,TGTGCCAGCAGCTTATGGACAGGGACCTCTCAAGAGACCCAGTACTTC,CASSLWTGTSQETQYF
NA,15,TRBD1,TRBV28,TRBJ1-5,TGTGCCAGCAGTTCCCCGGGACAGGGATATCAGCCCCAGCATTTT,CASSSPGQGYQPQHF
NA,12,NA,TRBV3-1/TRBV3-2,TRBJ2-1,TGTGCCAGCAGCCAATGGGCTAATGAGCAGTTCTTC,CASSQWANEQFF
few,16,NA,TRBV9,TRBJ1-3,TGTGCCAGCAGCCCCCGGTCGGGATTAGTAGGAAACACCATATATTTT,CASSPRSGLVGNTIYF
NA,16,NA,TRBV4-2,TRBJ2-2,TGTGCCAGCAGCCAAGATCGGGGGGCGGACACCGGGGAGCTGTTTTTT,CASSQDRGADTGELFF